These T cell receptor beta chains were read from a single sample in a study of metastatic and nonmetastatic thyroid tumors. TCRdb re-processed the PCR reads through MiXCR. The sample consists of roughly 20,000 clones, under 35% of them appearing once. The material sequenced was blood. These receptors all stem from a female donor with papillary thyroid cancer or a benign thyroid nodule (not recorded which). Some clones in this sample may be carry-over from other donors' samples. The conserved cysteine and the conserved F or W are not part of the CDR3 here. The order of the fields is V gene, J gene, CDR3 protein.

TRBV2	TRBJ2-3	ASSESPERDFGDTQY
TRBV2	TRBJ2-7	ASSLISWGVLSYEQY
TRBV20-1	TRBJ2-3	SAPGEVETDTQY
TRBV12-5	TRBJ1-5	ASCQWTGGNNQPQH
TRBV4-1	TRBJ2-3	ASRRQGVGDTQY
TRBV7-8	TRBJ2-1	ASSLRGVGVSYNEQF
TRBV7-2	TRBJ2-5	ASSYFSGREETQY
TRBV27	TRBJ1-5	ANSFYRYSQPQH
TRBV5-1	TRBJ2-7	ASSLGVGDEQY
TRBV6-2/TRBV6-3	TRBJ2-7	ASIYALVGPGEQY
TRBV30	TRBJ2-7	AWSETSWSYEQY
TRBV6-1	TRBJ2-1	ASSELAGSFNEQF
TRBV29-1	TRBJ2-1	SVENRDRLSAEQF
TRBV11-3	TRBJ2-7	SSSLELGGYEQY
TRBV29-1	TRBJ1-3	SVILQGPRNTIY
TRBV20-1	TRBJ2-7	SAREVSWTSGVSYEQY